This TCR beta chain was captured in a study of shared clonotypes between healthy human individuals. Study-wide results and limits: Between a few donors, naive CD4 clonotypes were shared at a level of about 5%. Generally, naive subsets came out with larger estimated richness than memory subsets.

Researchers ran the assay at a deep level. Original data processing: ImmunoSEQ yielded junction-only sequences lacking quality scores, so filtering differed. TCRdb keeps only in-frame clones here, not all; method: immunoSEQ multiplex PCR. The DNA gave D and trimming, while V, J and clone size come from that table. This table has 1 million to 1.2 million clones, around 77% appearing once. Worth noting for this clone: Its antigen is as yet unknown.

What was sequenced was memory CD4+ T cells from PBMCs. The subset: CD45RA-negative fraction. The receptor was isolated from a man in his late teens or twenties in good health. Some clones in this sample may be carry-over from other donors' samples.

CDR3 residues: CASSGRVYNEQFF. The DNA for the CDR3 is TGTGCCAGCAGCGGTCGGGTATACAATGAGCAGTTCTTC. V and J are TRBV5-5 and TRBJ2-1; the D is unclear. Germline V gives CDR1 SGHKS, CDR2 YYEKEE (reference sequence). The length of the CDR3 is 13 residues. Between the trimmed V and J ends, which lost 4 bases and 4 bases, there was a span of 9 bases.